Presented here are 23 T cell receptor beta chains from one specimen sequenced in a study of shared clonotypes between healthy human individuals. The assay was immunoSEQ multiplex PCR, and TCRdb's table has in-frame clones only and misses some. The top ten clones hold over 0.09% of a sample with hundreds of thousands of clones, 85% to 95% of them seen once. Positive CCR7 selection of CD45RO-negative cells yielded the naive CD8 cells, and terminally differentiated effector memory CD45RA+ cells were excluded. The sequenced sample was naive CD8+ T cells sorted from blood. These receptors came from a woman between 25 and 40 years old in good health.

V usage is TRBV6-5 and J usage is TRBJ2-3; no clear D gene. Trimming removed 9 bases at V and 1 base at J, with 17 bases between. The CDR3 contains 15 residues. The germline CDR1 and CDR2 sequences are MNHEY and SVGAGI. The CDR3 is CASKPSAFGTDTQYF. As DNA, the CDR3 is TGTGCCAGTAAGCCCTCAGCTTTTGGCACAGATACGCAGTATTTT.

Points on this clone: Distinct nucleotide sequences in the sample also encode this CDR3. This chain connects TRBV6-5 to TRBJ1-1; perhaps TRBD1 as D (5 bases). Germline V lookup: CDR1 MNHEY, CDR2 SVGAGI. V lost 0 bases, J lost 2 bases, and 7 bases lay in between. The CDR3 totals 14 residues. CDR3 protein: CASSYSGGNTEAFF. In DNA form, the CDR3 reads TGTGCCAGCAGTTACTCCGGGGGAAACACTGAAGCTTTCTTT.

The chain joins TRBV29-1 to TRBJ1-5; 7 bases line up with TRBD1. The CDR3 runs to 14 residues. Trimming cost V 5 bases and J 6 bases; bases outside gene matches: 10. Germline V gene sequence: CDR1 SQVTM, CDR2 ANQGSEA. CDR3 DNA: TGCAGCGTTTGGGAGGGGGCTACGGGTCAGCCCCAGCATTTT. Its protein is CSVWEGATGQPQHF.

The chain links TRBV4-1 to TRBJ2-2; tentative D call: TRBD2 (6 bases). CDR1 and CDR2 (germline): MGHRA, YSYEKL. CDR3 length: 14 amino acids. Trimming pared 3 bases from V and 2 bases from J, leaving 7 bases between. The CDR3 region has the DNA TGCGCCAGCAGCCAGCGGGATAACACCGGGGAGCTGTTTTTT. Its translation: CASSQRDNTGELFF.

J is TRBJ2-5 and V is TRBV16; D possibly corresponds to TRBD2 (6 bases). V dropped 4 bases and J dropped 2 bases, with 14 bases sitting between them. This CDR3 is built from 15 residues. From germline, CDR1 is KGHSY and CDR2 FQNENV. In DNA, the CDR3 is TGTGCCAGCAGCCGTATTTTGGCGGGACAAGAGACCCAGTACTTC. It specifies CASSRILAGQETQYF.

This chain uses TRBV28 with TRBJ2-3; D gene unclear. This CDR3 has 12 residues. V lost 3 bases and J 6 bases, leaving 7 bases between the germline ends. Germline V lookup: CDR1 MDHEN, CDR2 SYDVKM. The DNA for the CDR3 is TGTGCCAGCAGTTTTCGGGTCGATACGCAGTATTTT. Protein sequence: CASSFRVDTQYF. Variable domain in full (rest from reference TRBV28 and TRBJ2-3): DVKVTQSSRYLVKRTGEKVFLECVQDMDHENMFWYRQDPGLGLRLIYFSYDVKMKEKGDIPEGYSVSREKKERFSLILESASTNQTSMYLCASSFRVDTQYFGPGTRLTVL.

The rearrangement joins TRBV5-4 to TRBJ1-2; possibly TRBD1 for D (5 bases). V was cut by 5 bases and J by 6 bases, with 17 bases left in between. The CDR3 is 14 amino acids. The germline V gene encodes CDR1 SGHNT and CDR2 YYREEE (reference sequence). The DNA of the CDR3 is TGTGCCAGCAGTTTATCAGACAGTATTGATGGCTACACCTTC. Translating it yields CASSLSDSIDGYTF.

This chain uses TRBV4-3 with TRBJ2-7, with D perhaps matching TRBD1 or TRBD2 (6 bases each). The V gene lost 4 bases and the J gene lost 7 bases, with 14 bases spanning the gap. CDR1 is LGHNA and CDR2 is YSLEER in the germline V gene. The CDR3 sequence is 13 residues long. The CDR3 reads CASSPETGGEQYF. CDR3 nucleotide sequence: TGCGCCAGCAGCCCAGAGACAGGAGGGGAGCAGTACTTC.

V gene TRBV7-9 combines with J gene TRBJ2-1; TRBD2 matches at 7 bases. The V gene's germline CDR1 is SEHNR and CDR2 FQNEAQ (reference sequence). This CDR3 has 14 amino acids. V lost 3 bases and J lost 7; bases outside the gene matches: 6. In nucleotides, the CDR3 is TGTGCCAGCAGCTTTGGCGGGGGAGAAAATGAGCAGTTCTTC. This encodes CASSFGGGENEQFF.

V usage is TRBV2 and J usage is TRBJ1-2; 9 bases match TRBD1. The junction had 10 bases not matched to a gene; V was cut back by 3 bases and J by 8 bases. Per germline, CDR1 SNHLY and CDR2 FYNNEI. The CDR3 length is 15 residues. Written as DNA, the CDR3 is TGTGCCAGCAGTGATGTGGGGACAGGGCTGGACGGCTACACCTTC. Translating it yields CASSDVGTGLDGYTF.

The chain uses TRBV7-8 and TRBJ2-7; D uncertain. Germline V gene data show CDR1 as SGHVS and CDR2 as FQNEAQ. This CDR3 comprises 13 residues. With 2 bases removed from V and 6 bases from J, the gap between germline ends came to 11 bases. CDR3 residues: CASSLLPEGEQYF. The CDR3 DNA sequence: TGTGCCAGCAGCTTACTCCCTGAAGGCGAGCAGTACTTC.

For this clone: The sample holds other DNA sequences that translate to the same CDR3. The rearrangement joins TRBV12-5 to TRBJ1-2; D remains unclear. The germline V and J ends were trimmed by 1 base and 1 base, with 1 base remaining between them. Germline CDR1 reads LGHNT; CDR2 reads FRNRAP. The CDR3 consists of 12 residues. CDR3: CASGLGNYGYTF. CDR3 nucleotide sequence: TGTGCTAGTGGTTTGGGTAACTATGGCTACACCTTC.

This chain joins TRBV7-7 and TRBJ2-5; TRBD2 might be the D (6 bases). From germline, CDR1 is SSHAT and CDR2 FNYEAQ (reference sequence). The length of the CDR3 is 15 residues. Trimming pared 1 base from V and 2 bases from J, leaving 11 bases between. CDR3 nucleotide sequence: TGTGCCAGCAGCTTAGGTCCGGCGGGGCAAGAGACCCAGTACTTC. It encodes CASSLGPAGQETQYF.

This clone was found once. The chain links TRBV7-9 to TRBJ1-5, with unresolved D. The V and J ends lost 5 bases and 1 base respectively, with 9 bases between them. The CDR3 consists of 14 residues. Looked up from germline, CDR1 is SEHNR and CDR2 is FQNEAQ (reference sequence). This CDR3 is CASSPPDSNQPQHF. The CDR3 DNA reads as TGTGCCAGCAGCCCCCCCGACAGCAATCAGCCCCAGCATTTT.

This rearrangement joins TRBV11-2 to TRBJ1-4, with D uncertain. The CDR3 runs to 13 residues. Germline-derived CDR1 and CDR2 are SGHAT and FQNNGV. V lost 1 base and J lost 8, with 8 bases in between. The CDR3 sequence is CASSLGLGEKLFF. DNA for the CDR3: TGTGCCAGCAGCTTAGGTTTGGGGGAAAAACTGTTTTTT.

This clone is a singleton in its sample. V is TRBV5-6 and J is TRBJ2-1; weak D call: TRBD1 (5 bases). V gave up 6 bases and J gave up 0 bases, with 19 bases separating them. The germline V gene encodes CDR1 SGHDT and CDR2 YYEEEE. The CDR3 runs 17 residues. The CDR3 here is CASNGQGGFDSYNEQFF. As DNA, the CDR3 is TGTGCCAGCAACGGCCAGGGTGGGTTTGACTCCTACAATGAGCAGTTCTTC.

The chain uses TRBV14 and TRBJ2-7, with D hard to call. The CDR3 covers 13 residues. Trimming cost V 7 bases and J 0 bases, with 10 bases left between them. CDR1 and CDR2 from the germline V gene are SGHDN and FVKESK. The DNA for the CDR3 is TGTGCCAGCACTCCGGGTCTCTCCTACGAGCAGTACTTC. Its protein is CASTPGLSYEQYF.

The chain uses TRBV29-1 and TRBJ2-1; 12 nucleotides match TRBD2. The junction had 12 bases not matched to a gene; V was cut back by 6 bases and J by 9 bases. The CDR3 covers 15 residues. Germline V gives CDR1 SQVTM, CDR2 ANQGSEA. CDR3 bases: TGCAGCGTAACCACCTGGACTAGCGGGATTCCTGAGCAGTTCTTC. Protein product: CSVTTWTSGIPEQFF.

This sequence joins TRBV27 and TRBJ2-2; D gene ambiguous. This CDR3 comprises 14 residues. V lost 3 bases, J lost 6 bases, and 11 bases lay in between. CDR1 is MNHEY, CDR2 SMNVEV, per germline (reference sequence). The CDR3 sequence is CASSFPNVAGELFF. The DNA for the CDR3 is TGTGCCAGCAGTTTCCCTAACGTCGCCGGGGAGCTGTTTTTT.

V and J are TRBV7-9 and TRBJ1-2; 9 nucleotides agree with TRBD1. The J segment lost 6 bases and the V segment lost 5 bases, leaving 7 bases of the junction unmatched. Looked up from germline, CDR1 is SEHNR and CDR2 is FQNEAQ (reference sequence). The CDR3 spans 14 residues. The CDR3 here is CASSLSTGGNGYTF. Written as DNA, the CDR3 is TGTGCCAGCAGCCTCTCGACAGGGGGGAATGGCTACACCTTC. Full variable domain (remainder filled in from reference TRBV7-9 and TRBJ1-2): DTGVSQNPRHKITKRGQNVTFRCDPISEHNRLYWYRQTLGQGPEFLTYFQNEAQLEKSRLLSDRFSAERPKGSFSTLEIQRTEQGDSAMYLCASSLSTGGNGYTFGSGTRLTVV.

The J gene is TRBJ2-6, the V gene TRBV2; D call uncertain. Germline CDR1 and CDR2: SNHLY and FYNNEI. Trimming shortened V by 9 bases and J by 0 bases, and 9 bases separated the two germline ends. There are 14 residues in the CDR3. DNA for the CDR3: TGTGCCAGAGAGAGGCTCTCTGGGGCCAACGTCCTGACTTTC. Its protein is CARERLSGANVLTF.

The CDR3 region is CASSQFLAGGREQYF. CDR3 DNA sequence: TGCGCCAGCAGCCAATTTTTAGCGGGAGGTCGCGAGCAGTACTTC. This sequence joins TRBV4-1 and TRBJ2-7, with TRBD2 identical over 10 bases. The V gene end was trimmed by 2 bases and the J gene end by 6 bases; junction bases not matched to a gene: 7. The CDR3 sequence is 15 residues long. CDR1 is MGHRA and CDR2 is YSYEKL in the germline V gene.

The chain combines TRBV7-9 with TRBJ2-7; no reliable D call. The V and J ends lost 3 bases and 3 bases respectively, with 9 bases between them. CDR1 SEHNR and CDR2 FQNEAQ come from the germline V gene (reference sequence). The CDR3 contains 13 residues. The CDR3 DNA reads as TGTGCCAGCAGCTTCGACACTATCTACGAGCAGTACTTC. Translated: CASSFDTIYEQYF.